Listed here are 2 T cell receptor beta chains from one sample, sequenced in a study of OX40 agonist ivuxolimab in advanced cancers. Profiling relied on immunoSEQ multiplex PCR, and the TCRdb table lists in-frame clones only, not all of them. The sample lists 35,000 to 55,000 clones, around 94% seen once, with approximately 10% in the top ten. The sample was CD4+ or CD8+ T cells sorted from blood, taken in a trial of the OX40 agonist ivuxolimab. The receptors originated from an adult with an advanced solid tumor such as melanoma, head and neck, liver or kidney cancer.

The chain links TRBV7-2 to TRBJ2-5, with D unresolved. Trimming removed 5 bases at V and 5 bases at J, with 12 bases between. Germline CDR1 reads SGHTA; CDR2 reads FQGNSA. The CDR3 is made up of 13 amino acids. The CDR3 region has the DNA TGTGCCAGCAGCGGCGTGGGGTTCGAGACCCAGTACTTC. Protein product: CASSGVGFETQYF. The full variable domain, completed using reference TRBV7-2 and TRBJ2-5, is GAGVSQSPSNKVTEKGKDVELRCDPISGHTALYWYRQSLGQGLEFLIYFQGNSAPDKSGLPSDRFSAERTGGSVSTLTIQRTQQEDSAVYLCASSGVGFETQYFGPGTRLLVL.

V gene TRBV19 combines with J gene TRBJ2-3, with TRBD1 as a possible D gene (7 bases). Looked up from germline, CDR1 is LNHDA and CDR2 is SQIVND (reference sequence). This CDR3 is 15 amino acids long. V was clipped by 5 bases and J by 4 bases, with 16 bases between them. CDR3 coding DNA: TGTGCCAGTAGTCCTCGACAGGGAGGTCCAGATACGCAGTATTTT. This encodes CASSPRQGGPDTQYF.